This T cell receptor beta chain was identified during a study of blood T cell repertoires in COVID-19. In the study overall: From T cells, B-cell-depleted T cells, or PBMCs came the material, which was cDNA or gDNA.

Original methodology: The authors estimated nucleated cell counts from reference gene primer amplification. TCRdb's table, derived via immunoSEQ multiplex PCR, lists solely in-frame clones and lacks some. From that table come the V and J calls and clone size; the DNA was used to work out D and trimming. The sample carries approximately 170,000 clones, 84% recorded once. The V gene's germline CDR1 is LGHDT and CDR2 YNNKEL (reference sequence). This CDR3 has 16 residues. The ends lost 2 bases at V and 8 bases at J; junction bases unmatched: 7. Sequencing was carried out using peripheral blood. This receptor was identified in a human donor with acute or convalescent COVID-19. The donor label of this sample is uncertain. The gene calls are TRBV3-1 (or the pseudogene TRBV3-2) and TRBJ2-2; TRBD2 agrees at 11 bases. Here the CDR3 reads CASSQRLAGGGGELFF. The CDR3 DNA reads as TGTGCCAGCAGCCAAAGGCTAGCGGGAGGCGGTGGGGAGCTGTTTTTT.